This T cell receptor (beta chain) was recovered during a study of metastatic and nonmetastatic thyroid tumors. Study overall: Repertoires were compared across blood and tumor or nodule tissue from malignant and benign thyroid patients.

Overall study findings and caveats: According to reports, the diversity of TCR beta was significantly higher in malignant thyroid tumors than in benign nodules, and this held in both blood and tumor samples.

Study processing details: A classifier for distant metastasis in papillary thyroid cancer was constructed using CDR3 differences observed across clinicopathological groups. MiXCR reprocessed the PCR reads for TCRdb. The V and J calls come from TCRdb's annotation, not from the publication. The data contain under 25,000 clones, roughly 25% of them singletons. Looked up from germline, CDR1 is ENHRY and CDR2 is SYGVKD. The CDR3 consists of 15 residues. Until they underwent thyroid surgery, no patient had received any treatment. Regarding this clone: As yet, its antigen is unknown. A junction end diverges from the germline sequence, so it may reflect a read error.

J is TRBJ2-7 and V is TRBV10-3; no reliable D call. The receptor was derived from a male donor with papillary thyroid cancer or a benign thyroid nodule (not recorded which). Some clones in this sample may be carry-over from other donors' samples. Sample: blood. The CDR3 DNA reads as TGTGGCATCAGTGAACCCACCCGGGTTACCTACGAGCAGTACTTC. Amino acid sequence: CGISEPTRVTYEQYF.